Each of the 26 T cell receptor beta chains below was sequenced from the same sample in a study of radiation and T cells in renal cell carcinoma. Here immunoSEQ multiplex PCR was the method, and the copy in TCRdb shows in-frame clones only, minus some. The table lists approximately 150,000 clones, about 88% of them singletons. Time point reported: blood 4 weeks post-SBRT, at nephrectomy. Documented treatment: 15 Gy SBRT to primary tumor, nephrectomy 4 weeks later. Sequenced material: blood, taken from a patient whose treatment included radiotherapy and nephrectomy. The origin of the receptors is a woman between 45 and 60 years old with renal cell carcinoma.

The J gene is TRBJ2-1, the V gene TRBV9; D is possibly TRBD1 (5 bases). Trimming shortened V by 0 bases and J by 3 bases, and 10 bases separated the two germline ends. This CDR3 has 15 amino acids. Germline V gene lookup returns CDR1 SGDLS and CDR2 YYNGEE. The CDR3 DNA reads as TGTGCCAGCAGCGTAGCTCAGGGAAGCTACAATGAGCAGTTCTTC. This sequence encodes CASSVAQGSYNEQFF.

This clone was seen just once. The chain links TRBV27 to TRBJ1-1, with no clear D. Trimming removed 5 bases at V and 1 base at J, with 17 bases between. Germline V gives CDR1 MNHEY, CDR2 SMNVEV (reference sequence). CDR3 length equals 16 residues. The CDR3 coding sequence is TGTGCCAGCAGTCAAACTTTCAGGATGTCGAACACTGAAGCTTTCTTT. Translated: CASSQTFRMSNTEAFF.

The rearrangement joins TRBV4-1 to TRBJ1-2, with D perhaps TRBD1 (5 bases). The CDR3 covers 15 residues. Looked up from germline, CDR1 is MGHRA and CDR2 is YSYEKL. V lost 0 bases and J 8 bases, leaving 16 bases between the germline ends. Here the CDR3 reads CASSQDERAGRGYTF. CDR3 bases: TGCGCCAGCAGCCAAGATGAAAGGGCAGGGCGAGGCTACACCTTC.

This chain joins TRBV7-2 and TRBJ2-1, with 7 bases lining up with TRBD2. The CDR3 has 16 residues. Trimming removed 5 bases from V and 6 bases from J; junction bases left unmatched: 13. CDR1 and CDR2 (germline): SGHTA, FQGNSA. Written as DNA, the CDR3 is TGTGCCAGCAGCCGCCCTTGGGGGGAGGGCTCCAATGAGCAGTTCTTC. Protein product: CASSRPWGEGSNEQFF.

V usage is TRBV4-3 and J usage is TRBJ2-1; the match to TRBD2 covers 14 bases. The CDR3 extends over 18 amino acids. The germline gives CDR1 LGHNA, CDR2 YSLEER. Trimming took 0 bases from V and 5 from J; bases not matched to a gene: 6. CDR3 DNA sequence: TGCGCCAGCAGCCAAGATGGGACTAGCGGGGGCGGCAACAATGAGCAGTTCTTC. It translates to CASSQDGTSGGGNNEQFF.

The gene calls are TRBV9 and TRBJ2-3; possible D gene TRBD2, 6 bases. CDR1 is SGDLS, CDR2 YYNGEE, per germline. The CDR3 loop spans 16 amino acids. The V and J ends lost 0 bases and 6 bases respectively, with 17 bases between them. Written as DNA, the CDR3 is TGTGCCAGCAGCGTAGCCGGGACGGGAGTTTGGGATACGCAGTATTTT. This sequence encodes CASSVAGTGVWDTQYF.

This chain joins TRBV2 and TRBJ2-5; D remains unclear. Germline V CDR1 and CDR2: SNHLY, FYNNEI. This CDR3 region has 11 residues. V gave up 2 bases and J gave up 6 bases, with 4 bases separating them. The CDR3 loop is CASSELQTQYF. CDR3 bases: TGTGCCAGCAGTGAATTACAGACCCAGTACTTC.

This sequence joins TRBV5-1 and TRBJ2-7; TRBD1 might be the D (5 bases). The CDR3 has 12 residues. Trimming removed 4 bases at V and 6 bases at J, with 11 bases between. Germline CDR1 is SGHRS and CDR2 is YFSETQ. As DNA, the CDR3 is TGCGCCAGCAGCGCACGCCAGGGCGAGCAGTACTTC. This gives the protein CASSARQGEQYF.

CDR3 DNA sequence: TGTGCCAGTAGTATTTCTGGGGTCGACCCTGGAAACACCATATATTTT. Amino acid sequence: CASSISGVDPGNTIYF. The chain joins TRBV19 to TRBJ1-3; D gene unclear. V lost 3 bases and J lost 2, with 14 bases in between. Looked up from germline, CDR1 is LNHDA and CDR2 is SQIVND (reference sequence). This CDR3 comprises 16 residues. Full variable domain (outside the CDR3, taken from reference TRBV19 and TRBJ1-3): DGGITQSPKYLFRKEGQNVTLSCEQNLNHDAMYWYRQDPGQGLRLIYYSQIVNDFQKGDIAEGYSVSREKKESFPLTVTSAQKNPTAFYLCASSISGVDPGNTIYFGEGSWLTVV.

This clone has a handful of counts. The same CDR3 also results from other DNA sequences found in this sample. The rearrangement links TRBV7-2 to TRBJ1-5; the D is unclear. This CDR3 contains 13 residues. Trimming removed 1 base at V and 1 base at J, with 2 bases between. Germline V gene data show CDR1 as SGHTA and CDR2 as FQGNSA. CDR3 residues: CASSLDSNQPQHF. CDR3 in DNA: TGTGCCAGCAGCTTAGACAGCAATCAGCCCCAGCATTTT.

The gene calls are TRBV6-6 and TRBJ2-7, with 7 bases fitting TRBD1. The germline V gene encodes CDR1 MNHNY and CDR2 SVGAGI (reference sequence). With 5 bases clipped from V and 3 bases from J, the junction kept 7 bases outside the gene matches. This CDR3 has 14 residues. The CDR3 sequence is CASSRARDSYEQYF. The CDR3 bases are TGTGCCAGCAGTCGGGCACGGGACAGCTACGAGCAGTACTTC.

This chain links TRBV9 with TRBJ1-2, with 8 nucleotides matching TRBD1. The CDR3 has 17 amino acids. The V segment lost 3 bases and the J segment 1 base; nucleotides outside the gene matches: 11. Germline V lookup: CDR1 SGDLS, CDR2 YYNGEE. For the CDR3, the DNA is TGTGCCAGCAGCGCAAGCACAGGGGGTGTTCGTAACTATGGCTACACCTTC. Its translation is CASSASTGGVRNYGYTF.

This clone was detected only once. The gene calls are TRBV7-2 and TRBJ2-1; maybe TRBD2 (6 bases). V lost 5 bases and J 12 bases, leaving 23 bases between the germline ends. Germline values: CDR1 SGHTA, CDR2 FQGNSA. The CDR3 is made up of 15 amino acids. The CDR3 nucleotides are TGTGCCAGCAGCGAAGGGGCTTTTGGGAGGTCGACGCAGTTCTTC. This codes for CASSEGAFGRSTQFF.

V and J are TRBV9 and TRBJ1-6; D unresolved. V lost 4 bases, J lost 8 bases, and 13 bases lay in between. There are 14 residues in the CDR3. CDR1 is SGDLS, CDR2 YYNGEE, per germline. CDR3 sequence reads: CASSPNPMDSPLHF. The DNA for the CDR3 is TGTGCCAGCAGCCCCAACCCGATGGATTCACCCCTCCACTTT.

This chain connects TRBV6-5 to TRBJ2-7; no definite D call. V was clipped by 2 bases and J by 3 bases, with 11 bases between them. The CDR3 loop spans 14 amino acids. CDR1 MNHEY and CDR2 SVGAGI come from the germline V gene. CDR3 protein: CASSYERWVYEQYF. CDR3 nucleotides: TGTGCCAGCAGTTACGAGAGGTGGGTCTACGAGCAGTACTTC.

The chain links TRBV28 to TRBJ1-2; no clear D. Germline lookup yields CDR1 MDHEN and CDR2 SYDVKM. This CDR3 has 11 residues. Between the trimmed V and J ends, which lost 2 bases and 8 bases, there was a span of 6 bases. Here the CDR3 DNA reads TGTGCCAGCAGTTTAATTACAGGCTACACCTTC. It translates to CASSLITGYTF.

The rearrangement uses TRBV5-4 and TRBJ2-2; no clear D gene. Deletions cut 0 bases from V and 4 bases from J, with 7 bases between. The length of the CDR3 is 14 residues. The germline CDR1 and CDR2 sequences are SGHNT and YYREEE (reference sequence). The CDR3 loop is CASSLGVSTGELFF. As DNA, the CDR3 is TGTGCCAGCAGCTTGGGGGTCTCCACCGGGGAGCTGTTTTTT.

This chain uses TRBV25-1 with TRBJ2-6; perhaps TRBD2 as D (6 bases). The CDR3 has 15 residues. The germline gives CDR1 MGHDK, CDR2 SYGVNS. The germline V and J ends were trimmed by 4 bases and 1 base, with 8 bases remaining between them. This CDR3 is CASSGGGSGANVLTF. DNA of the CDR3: TGTGCCAGCAGTGGTGGAGGGTCTGGGGCCAACGTCCTGACTTTC.

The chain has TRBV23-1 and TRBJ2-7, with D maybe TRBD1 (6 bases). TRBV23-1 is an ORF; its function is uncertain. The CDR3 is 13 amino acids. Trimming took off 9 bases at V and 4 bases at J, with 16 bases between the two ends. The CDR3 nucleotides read TGCGCCAGTCAACAGGGCTGGCCTTACGAGCAGTACTTC. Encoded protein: CASQQGWPYEQYF.

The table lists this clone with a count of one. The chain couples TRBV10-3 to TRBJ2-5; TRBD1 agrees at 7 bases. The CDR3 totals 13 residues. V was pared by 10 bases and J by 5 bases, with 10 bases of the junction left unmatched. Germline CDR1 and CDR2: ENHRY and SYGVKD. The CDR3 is CARGEGAWETQYF. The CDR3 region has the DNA TGTGCCAGGGGAGAGGGGGCTTGGGAGACCCAGTACTTC.

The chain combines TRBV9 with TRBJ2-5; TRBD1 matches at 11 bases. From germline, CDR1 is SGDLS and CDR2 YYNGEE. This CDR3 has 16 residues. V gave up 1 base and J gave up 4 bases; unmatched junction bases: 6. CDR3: CASSVNSGQGGETQYF. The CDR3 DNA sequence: TGTGCCAGCAGCGTAAATTCGGGACAGGGGGGAGAGACCCAGTACTTC.

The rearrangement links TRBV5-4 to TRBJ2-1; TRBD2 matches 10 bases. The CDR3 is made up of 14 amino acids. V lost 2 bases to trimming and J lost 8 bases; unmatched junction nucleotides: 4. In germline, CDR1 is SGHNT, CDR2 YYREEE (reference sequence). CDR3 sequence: CASSLAGGPHEQFF. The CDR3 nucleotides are TGTGCCAGCAGCTTAGCGGGGGGGCCCCATGAGCAGTTCTTC.

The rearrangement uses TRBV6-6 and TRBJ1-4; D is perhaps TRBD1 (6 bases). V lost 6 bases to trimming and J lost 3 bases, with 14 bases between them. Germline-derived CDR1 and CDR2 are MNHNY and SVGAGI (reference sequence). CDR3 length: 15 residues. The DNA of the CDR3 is TGTGCCAGCAGCCTAGAAAGGACAGCTAATGAAAAACTGTTTTTT. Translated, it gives CASSLERTANEKLFF.

CDR3 protein: CASSLDGNSGNTIYF. DNA for the CDR3: TGCGCCAGCAGTTTGGACGGAAACTCTGGAAACACCATATATTTT. The V call is TRBV10-1, the J call TRBJ1-3, with D uncertain. The CDR3 length is 15 residues. Per the germline V gene, CDR1 is WNHNN and CDR2 is SYGVQD (reference sequence). Deletions cut 5 bases from V and 0 bases from J, with 11 bases between.

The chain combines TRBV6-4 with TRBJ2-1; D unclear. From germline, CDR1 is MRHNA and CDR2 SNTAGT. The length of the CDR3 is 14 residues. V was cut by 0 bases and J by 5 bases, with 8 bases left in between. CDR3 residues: CASSDSAADNEQFF. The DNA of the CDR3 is TGTGCCAGCAGTGACTCGGCGGCAGACAATGAGCAGTTCTTC.

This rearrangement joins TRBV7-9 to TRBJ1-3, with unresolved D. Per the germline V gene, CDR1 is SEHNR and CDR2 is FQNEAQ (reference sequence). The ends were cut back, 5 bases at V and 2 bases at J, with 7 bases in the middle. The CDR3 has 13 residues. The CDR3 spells CASSPSAGNTIYF. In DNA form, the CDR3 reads TGTGCCAGCAGCCCATCTGCTGGAAACACCATATATTTT.